This T cell receptor (beta chain) is drawn from a study of shared clonotypes between healthy human individuals. The CDR3 runs 17 residues. CDR1 is SGHTA, CDR2 FQGNSA, per germline. The V gene end was trimmed by 0 bases and the J gene end by 3 bases; junction bases not matched to a gene: 8. Assay used: immunoSEQ multiplex PCR; TCRdb lists only in-frame clones, some missing. Found here are 1,500,000 or so clones, 98% of them singletons; the top ten hold under 0.45%. Sequenced: naive CD4+ T cells sorted from blood. This sample's subset: CD45RA+ positively selected. The chain is built from TRBV7-2 and TRBJ1-5, with 7 bases that match TRBD1. This clonotype was obtained from a man aged 25 to 40 in good health. The CDR3 DNA sequence: TGTGCCAGCAGCTTAGCCGGGCGACAGGGATACAATCAGCCCCAGCATTTT. Its protein product is CASSLAGRQGYNQPQHF.